The entry below gives a single T cell receptor (beta chain) sequence along with its context. Data came from immunoSEQ multiplex PCR; TCRdb stores just in-frame clones and leaves some out. The sample has approximately 24,000 clones; 80% to 95% are singletons. The data stem from a study of B cell selection in AIRE deficiency. Regulatory T cells were sorted as CD4+CD25hiCD127low/negative. Unrelated healthy donors provided the controls. The sequence was collected from a human donor in good health. Sequenced: CD4+CD25+ Tregs sorted from PBMCs.

As DNA, the CDR3 is TGTGCCAGCAGCCGACAGGGATCTGGAAACACCATATATTTT. Residues: CASSRQGSGNTIYF. This chain links TRBV6-5 with TRBJ1-3; 7 positions match TRBD1. The CDR3 has 14 amino acids. J was trimmed by 1 base and V by 6 bases; bases with no gene match: 3. Germline V gene sequence: CDR1 MNHEY, CDR2 SVGAGI.